This TCR beta chain was profiled in a study of identical twins. Notes on the study in general: Cord blood's abundant beta clonotypes had fewer insertions, unlike memory repertoires.

Concerning this clonotype: Its antigen is not known.

All donors were healthy, and all were Caucasian. With template switching, a universal primer site was added, and the cDNA carried unique molecular identifiers. TCRdb reprocessed the 5' RACE reads via MiXCR and lists one record per CDR3 protein. The data contain about 240,000 distinct CDR3 sequences, approximately 10% of them singletons. The CDR3 contains 16 residues. Looked up from germline, CDR1 is SNHLY and CDR2 is FYNNEI. V was cut by 6 bases and J by 0 bases, with 14 bases left in between. The source is a man in his fifties or sixties in good health. The chain joins TRBV2 to TRBJ1-4; a possible D gene is TRBD1 (6 bases). The sample taken for sequencing was memory T cells sorted from blood. The CDR3 loop reads CASSWQGTTTNEKLFF. CDR3 DNA sequence: TGTGCCAGCAGCTGGCAGGGGACAACAACTAATGAAAAACTGTTTTTT.